These 22 T cell receptor beta chains were sequenced from one sample in a study of graft-versus-host responses after intestinal transplantation. No antigen is known for these receptors. The table came from immunoSEQ multiplex PCR; TCRdb's copy has only in-frame clones and leaves some out. Seen here are about 82,000 clones, about nine tenths observed once, and the top ten hold less than 0.1%. Sequenced here: unstimulated CD4+ T cells sorted from spleen or lymph node cells, sampled before intestinal transplant. The origin of the receptors is a human donor who received an intestinal transplant.

The chain recombines TRBV27 with TRBJ2-7; TRBD1 aligns across 8 bases. V lost 3 bases to trimming and J lost 4 bases; unmatched junction nucleotides: 5. CDR3 length equals 14 residues. Germline CDR1 is MNHEY and CDR2 is SMNVEV (reference sequence). This CDR3 reads CASSFWQGAYEQYF. The CDR3 nucleotides read TGTGCCAGCAGTTTTTGGCAGGGGGCTTACGAGCAGTACTTC.

The rearrangement links TRBV19 to TRBJ1-4; 11 nucleotides agree with TRBD1. The CDR3 spans 15 residues. The germline V gene has CDR1 LNHDA and CDR2 SQIVND (reference sequence). V lost 5 bases, J lost 5 bases, and 4 bases stayed unmatched. The CDR3, as DNA: TGTGCCAGTAGTGGACAGGGGGCGAACAATGAAAAACTGTTTTTT. This translates into CASSGQGANNEKLFF.

The rearrangement uses TRBV5-1 and TRBJ2-7; no reliable D call. CDR1 and CDR2 (germline): SGHRS, YFSETQ. The ends were cut back, 1 base at V and 0 bases at J, with 5 bases in the middle. The CDR3 is 13 residues long. The CDR3 region is CASSLTVSYEQYF. CDR3 nucleotide sequence: TGCGCCAGCAGCTTGACAGTCTCCTACGAGCAGTACTTC. Full variable domain (rest looked up from reference TRBV5-1 and TRBJ2-7): KAGVTQTPRYLIKTRGQQVTLSCSPISGHRSVSWYQQTPGQGLQFLFEYFSETQRNKGNFPGRFSGRQFSNSRSEMNVSTLELGDSALYLCASSLTVSYEQYFGPGTRLTVT.

The chain links TRBV7-2 to TRBJ1-2; 8 bases line up with TRBD1. This CDR3 spans 15 amino acids. The germline CDR1 and CDR2 sequences are SGHTA and FQGNSA. Trimming took 4 bases from V and 4 from J; bases not matched to a gene: 8. This CDR3 reads CASSSSGTGGYGYTF. CDR3 DNA sequence: TGTGCCAGCAGCTCCTCCGGGACAGGAGGCTATGGCTACACCTTC. The whole variable domain, filled in from reference TRBV7-2 and TRBJ1-2, reads GAGVSQSPSNKVTEKGKDVELRCDPISGHTALYWYRQSLGQGLEFLIYFQGNSAPDKSGLPSDRFSAERTGGSVSTLTIQRTQQEDSAVYLCASSSSGTGGYGYTFGSGTRLTVV.

The chain recombines TRBV6-1 with TRBJ2-7, with a weak D call TRBD2 (5 bases). The CDR3 sequence is 16 residues long. Germline V gives CDR1 MNHNS, CDR2 SASEGT. Trimming shortened V by 3 bases and J by 1 base, and 16 bases separated the two germline ends. This CDR3 reads CASSDPGWRGSYEQYF. The CDR3 region has the DNA TGTGCCAGCAGTGACCCCGGTTGGAGAGGGTCCTACGAGCAGTACTTC.

This chain uses TRBV2 with TRBJ2-1; D is possibly TRBD2 (6 bases). CDR1 is SNHLY, CDR2 FYNNEI, per germline. There are 17 residues in the CDR3. V was trimmed by 6 bases and J by 6 bases, leaving 24 bases between them. The CDR3 coding sequence is TGTGCCAGCAGAGAGATTCATCCGGGACTTCACGCCAATGAGCAGTTCTTC. It is translated as CASREIHPGLHANEQFF.

The chain joins TRBV6-5 to TRBJ2-1; 13 bases agree with TRBD2. There are 14 residues in the CDR3. Trimming removed 5 bases from V and 9 bases from J; junction bases left unmatched: 4. The germline V gene has CDR1 MNHEY and CDR2 SVGAGI. The CDR3 coding sequence is TGTGCCAGCAGTGGAGGACTAGCGGGGGTTGAGCAGTTCTTC. This translates into CASSGGLAGVEQFF.

The V call is TRBV5-1, the J call TRBJ2-3, with D possibly being TRBD2 (6 bases). The germline gives CDR1 SGHRS, CDR2 YFSETQ. This CDR3 is 15 amino acids long. The ends were cut back, 0 bases at V and 1 base at J, with 9 bases in the middle. The CDR3 nucleotides read TGCGCCAGCAGCTTGGCTAGCGCTGGCACAGATACGCAGTATTTT. Its protein is CASSLASAGTDTQYF.

This chain connects TRBV6-1 to TRBJ2-3, with TRBD2 matching 12 bases. CDR3 length: 19 amino acids. CDR1 and CDR2 (germline): MNHNS, SASEGT. Losses at the gene ends were 0 bases for V and 6 bases for J; bases not matched to a gene: 13. The CDR3 region has the DNA TGTGCCAGCAGTGAAGCGCGACTAGCGGGGGCCTCTAGTCGGGATACGCAGTATTTT. Protein sequence: CASSEARLAGASSRDTQYF.

The J gene is TRBJ2-7, the V gene TRBV10-2, with 10 bases lining up with TRBD2. V was clipped by 4 bases and J by 3 bases; unmatched bases: 3. Germline CDR1 WSHSY, CDR2 SAAADI. The CDR3 is made up of 14 amino acids. The DNA for the CDR3 is TGCGCCAGCAGTGCGGCTAGCGGGGGCTACGAGCAGTACTTC. Translated: CASSAASGGYEQYF.

The V and J genes are TRBV15 and TRBJ1-1; D is unresolved. Per germline, CDR1 LNHNV and CDR2 YYDKDF (reference sequence). CDR3 length: 13 amino acids. Trimming took 1 base from V and 1 from J, leaving 4 bases between them. CDR3 residues: CATSRGQNTEAFF. The CDR3 DNA sequence: TGTGCCACCAGCAGAGGACAGAACACTGAAGCTTTCTTT. Full variable domain (rest looked up from reference TRBV15 and TRBJ1-1): DAMVIQNPRYQVTQFGKPVTLSCSQTLNHNVMYWYQQKSSQAPKLLFHYYDKDFNNEADTPDNFQSRRPNTSFCFLDIRSPGLGDTAMYLCATSRGQNTEAFFGQGTRLTVV.

V gene TRBV5-1 combines with J gene TRBJ1-2, with unresolved D. Trimming removed 0 bases at V and 2 bases at J, with 11 bases between. The CDR3 length is 15 residues. Germline V CDR1 and CDR2: SGHRS, YFSETQ. The chain's CDR3 is CASSLAAGPNYGYTF. CDR3 bases: TGCGCCAGCAGCTTGGCTGCGGGTCCGAACTATGGCTACACCTTC.

The chain links TRBV19 to TRBJ2-1; 9 bases map to TRBD2. The CDR3 sequence is 16 residues long. CDR1 LNHDA and CDR2 SQIVND come from the germline V gene (reference sequence). Trimming cost V 1 base and J 6 bases; bases outside gene matches: 7. CDR3 nucleotides: TGTGCCAGTAGTATAGTAGGACTAGCGTCGCTCAATGAGCAGTTCTTC. It is translated as CASSIVGLASLNEQFF.

This clone appeared once. The gene calls are TRBV6-1 and TRBJ1-1; 8 bases match TRBD1. Germline V gene data show CDR1 as MNHNS and CDR2 as SASEGT. The V gene end was trimmed by 10 bases and the J gene end by 1 base; junction bases not matched to a gene: 8. The CDR3 spans 14 residues. For the CDR3, the DNA is TGTGCCACCAGGGGGCCCGACCCGAACACTGAAGCTTTCTTT. Amino acid sequence: CATRGPDPNTEAFF.

This rearrangement joins TRBV5-1 to TRBJ1-4, with D possibly matching TRBD1 (5 bases). Per germline, CDR1 SGHRS and CDR2 YFSETQ. This CDR3 comprises 15 residues. V dropped 4 bases and J dropped 6 bases, with 16 bases sitting between them. The CDR3 here is CASSIGGGSDEKLFF. The CDR3, as DNA: TGCGCCAGCAGCATCGGCGGGGGGTCGGATGAAAAACTGTTTTTT.

V gene TRBV5-1 combines with J gene TRBJ1-5; 8 positions match TRBD1. V lost 4 bases to trimming and J lost 2 bases; unmatched junction nucleotides: 11. The CDR3 is 17 amino acids. Germline V CDR1 and CDR2: SGHRS, YFSETQ. The CDR3 reads CASSPGQGPRGNQPQHF. The DNA of the CDR3 is TGCGCCAGCAGCCCCGGACAGGGACCTAGGGGCAATCAGCCCCAGCATTTT.

The chain couples TRBV9 to TRBJ2-5; 13 bases match TRBD2. J lost 3 bases, V lost 0 bases, and 8 bases had no gene match. Per the germline V gene, CDR1 is SGDLS and CDR2 is YYNGEE. The CDR3 loop spans 18 amino acids. The CDR3 nucleotides are TGTGCCAGCAGCGTAGGGACTAGCGGGGGCGGGGGGGAAGAGACCCAGTACTTC. Its protein is CASSVGTSGGGGEETQYF.

This chain connects TRBV7-8 to TRBJ1-2, with a tentative D call TRBD1 (5 bases). This CDR3 has 15 residues. V shed 5 bases and J shed 4 bases, with 17 bases lying between them. The germline CDR1 and CDR2 sequences are SGHVS and FQNEAQ. The CDR3 is CASSKTDIAPYGYTF. The DNA for the CDR3 is TGTGCCAGCAGCAAGACAGACATAGCCCCCTATGGCTACACCTTC.

CDR3 region: CASSIRGTGNTIYF. For the CDR3, the DNA is TGTGCCAGTAGTATACGGGGGACTGGAAACACCATATATTTT. The rearrangement joins TRBV19 to TRBJ1-3, with D tentatively TRBD1 (5 bases). V lost 2 bases and J 2 bases, leaving 7 bases between the germline ends. The germline V gene has CDR1 LNHDA and CDR2 SQIVND (reference sequence). The CDR3 covers 14 residues.

The V call is TRBV7-9, the J call TRBJ1-2; 12 positions match TRBD1. Per germline, CDR1 SEHNR and CDR2 FQNEAQ (reference sequence). There are 15 residues in the CDR3. J gave up 5 bases and V 6 bases, and 7 bases lay outside the gene matches. DNA of the CDR3: TGTGCCAGCAGAAAGGGACAGGGGGCAAATTATGGCTACACCTTC. Translated: CASRKGQGANYGYTF.

There are a few counts of this clone. The rearrangement links TRBV5-6 to TRBJ1-4, with 12 bases matching TRBD1. J lost 8 bases, V lost 0 bases, and 11 bases had no gene match. Germline CDR1 is SGHDT and CDR2 is YYEEEE. The CDR3 contains 18 residues. The CDR3 region has the DNA TGTGCCAGCAGCTTGGTGCGAGGGACAGGGGGCGTTAAGGAAAAACTGTTTTTT. It is translated as CASSLVRGTGGVKEKLFF.

The chain combines TRBV10-2 with TRBJ2-1; TRBD1 agrees at 7 bases. CDR1 and CDR2 (germline): WSHSY, SAAADI. After removal of 5 bases from V and 9 bases from J, the junction contained 16 bases not matched to a gene. The CDR3 totals 16 residues. The CDR3 loop reads CASSPFRALGDSEQFF. Written as DNA, the CDR3 is TGCGCCAGCAGTCCTTTCCGGGCCCTCGGGGACAGTGAGCAGTTCTTC.